This TCR beta chain was captured in a study of blood T cells in healthy people across ages. A J-beta primer mix and a sample-barcoded 5' primer were used in a second PCR of about 6 to 12 cycles. TCRdb processed the 5' RACE reads anew with MiXCR; each CDR3 protein has one entry. The repertoire includes 800,000 to 950,000 distinct CDR3 sequences, around 29% of them detected once, and around 9.6% sits in the top ten. This clonotype was counted many times. J gave up 2 bases and V 5 bases, and 5 bases lay outside the gene matches. The V gene's germline CDR1 is DFQATT and CDR2 SNEGSKA (reference sequence). The CDR3 runs 14 residues. Another study also made use of these data, one on T cells of mothers and their children.

This sequence joins TRBV20-1 and TRBJ2-3, with 9 bases lining up with TRBD1. The source of this sequence is a woman aged 40 to 49 in good health. Sequenced: blood. The CDR3 DNA reads as TGCAGTGCTTACAGGGGGCTTCTCACAGATACGCAGTATTTT. It specifies CSAYRGLLTDTQYF.